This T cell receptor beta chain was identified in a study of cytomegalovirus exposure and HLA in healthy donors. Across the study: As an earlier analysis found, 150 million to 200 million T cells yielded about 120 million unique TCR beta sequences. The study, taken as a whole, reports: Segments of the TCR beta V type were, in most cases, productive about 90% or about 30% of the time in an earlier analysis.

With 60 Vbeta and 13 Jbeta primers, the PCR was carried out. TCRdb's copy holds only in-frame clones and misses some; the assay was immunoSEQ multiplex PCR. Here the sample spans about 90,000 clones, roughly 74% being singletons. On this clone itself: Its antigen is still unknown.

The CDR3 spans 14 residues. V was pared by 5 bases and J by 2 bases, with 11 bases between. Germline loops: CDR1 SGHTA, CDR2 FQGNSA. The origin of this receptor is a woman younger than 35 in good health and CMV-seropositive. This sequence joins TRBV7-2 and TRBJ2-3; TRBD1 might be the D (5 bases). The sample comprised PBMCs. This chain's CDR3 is CASSLRQFTDTQYF. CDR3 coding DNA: TGTGCCAGCAGCCTTCGACAGTTCACAGATACGCAGTATTTT.